The sequence of this T cell receptor (beta chain) was determined in a study of long-term antiretroviral therapy in people with HIV. At survey level, the immunoSEQ assay was run in its v3.0 version. Only in-frame clones appear in the TCRdb table, and some are missing; sequencing was by immunoSEQ multiplex PCR. The repertoire holds 9,000 to 15,000 clones, with roughly three quarters as singletons. The CDR3 spans 13 residues. The germline CDR1 and CDR2 sequences are SGDLS and YYNGEE. Trimming removed 3 bases at V and 4 bases at J, with 11 bases between. The V and J genes are TRBV9 and TRBJ2-7; no firm D call. The sample was unsorted PBMCs, taken 0.8 years before starting antiretroviral therapy. The TCR originated in a woman aged 35 to 49 with HIV. The CDR3 bases are TGTGCCAGCAGCGCTACCAATGGGTACGAGCAGTACTTC. Translation: CASSATNGYEQYF.